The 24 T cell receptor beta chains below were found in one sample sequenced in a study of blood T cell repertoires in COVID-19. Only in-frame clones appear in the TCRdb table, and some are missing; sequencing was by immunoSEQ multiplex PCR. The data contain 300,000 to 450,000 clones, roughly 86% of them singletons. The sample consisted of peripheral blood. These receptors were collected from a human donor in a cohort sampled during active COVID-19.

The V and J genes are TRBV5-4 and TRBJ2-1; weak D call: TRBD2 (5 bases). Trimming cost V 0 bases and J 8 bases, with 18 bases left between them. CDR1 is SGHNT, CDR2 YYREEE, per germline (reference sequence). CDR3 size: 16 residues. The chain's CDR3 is CASSLARGQRVDEQFF. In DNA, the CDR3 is TGTGCCAGCAGCTTGGCCCGCGGCCAGAGGGTCGATGAGCAGTTCTTC.

The CDR3 coding sequence is TGTGCCAGCAGATTTACAGGGTCAGATGAAAAACTGTTTTTT. It translates to CASRFTGSDEKLFF. V is TRBV6-1 and J is TRBJ1-4; a weak D match, TRBD1 (6 bases). This CDR3 has 14 amino acids. Trimming left V 6 bases short and J 6 bases short, with 14 bases between. From germline, CDR1 is MNHNS and CDR2 SASEGT.

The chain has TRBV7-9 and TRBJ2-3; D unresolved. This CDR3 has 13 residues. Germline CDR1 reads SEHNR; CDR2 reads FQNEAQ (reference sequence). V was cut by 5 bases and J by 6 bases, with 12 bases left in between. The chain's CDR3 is CASSPLIRDTQYF. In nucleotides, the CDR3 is TGTGCCAGCAGCCCCTTGATCCGGGATACGCAGTATTTT.

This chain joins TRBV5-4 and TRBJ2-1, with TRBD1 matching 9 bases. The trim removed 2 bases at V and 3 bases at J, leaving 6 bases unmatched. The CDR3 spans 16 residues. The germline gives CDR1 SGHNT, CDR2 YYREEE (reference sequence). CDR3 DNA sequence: TGTGCCAGCAGCTTAACAGGGGGCAGGAACTACAATGAGCAGTTCTTC. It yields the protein CASSLTGGRNYNEQFF.

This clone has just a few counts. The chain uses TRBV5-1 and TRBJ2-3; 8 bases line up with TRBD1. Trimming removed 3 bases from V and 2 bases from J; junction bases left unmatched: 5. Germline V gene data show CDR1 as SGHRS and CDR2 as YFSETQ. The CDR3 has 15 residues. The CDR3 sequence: CASSSGTGDTDTQYF. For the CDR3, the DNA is TGCGCCAGCAGCTCCGGGACAGGCGACACAGATACGCAGTATTTT.

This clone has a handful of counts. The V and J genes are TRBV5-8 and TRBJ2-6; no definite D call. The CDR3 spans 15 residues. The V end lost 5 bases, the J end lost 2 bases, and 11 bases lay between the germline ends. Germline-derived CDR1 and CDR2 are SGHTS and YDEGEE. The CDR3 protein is CASRYGRTGANVLTF. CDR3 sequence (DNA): TGTGCCAGCAGATACGGTCGAACTGGGGCCAACGTCCTGACTTTC.

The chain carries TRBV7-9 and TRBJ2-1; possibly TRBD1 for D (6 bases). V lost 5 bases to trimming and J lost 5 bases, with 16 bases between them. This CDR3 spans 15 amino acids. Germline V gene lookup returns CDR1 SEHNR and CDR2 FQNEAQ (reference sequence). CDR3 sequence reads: CASSHGAGENNEQFF. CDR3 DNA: TGTGCCAGCAGCCACGGGGCAGGGGAGAACAATGAGCAGTTCTTC.

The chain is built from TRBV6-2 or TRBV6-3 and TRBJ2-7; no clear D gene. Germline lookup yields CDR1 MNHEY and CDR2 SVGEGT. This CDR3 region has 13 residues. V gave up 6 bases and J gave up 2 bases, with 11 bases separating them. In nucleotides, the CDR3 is TGTGCCAGCAGCCGCGGAAGGACCTACGAGCAGTACTTC. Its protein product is CASSRGRTYEQYF.

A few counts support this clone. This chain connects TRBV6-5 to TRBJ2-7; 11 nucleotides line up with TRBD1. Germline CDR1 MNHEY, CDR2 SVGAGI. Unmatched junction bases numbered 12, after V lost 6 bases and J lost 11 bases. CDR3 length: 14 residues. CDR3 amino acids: CASRVGTGGEGKYF. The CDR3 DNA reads TGTGCCAGCAGGGTCGGGACAGGGGGAGAGGGAAAGTACTTC.

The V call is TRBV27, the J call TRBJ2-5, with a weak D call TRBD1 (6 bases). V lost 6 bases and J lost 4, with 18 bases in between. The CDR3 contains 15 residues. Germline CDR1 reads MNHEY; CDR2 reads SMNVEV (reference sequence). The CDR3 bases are TGTGCCAGCAGGGGGTCCATGGGGGCTCGAGAGACCCAGTACTTC. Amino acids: CASRGSMGARETQYF.

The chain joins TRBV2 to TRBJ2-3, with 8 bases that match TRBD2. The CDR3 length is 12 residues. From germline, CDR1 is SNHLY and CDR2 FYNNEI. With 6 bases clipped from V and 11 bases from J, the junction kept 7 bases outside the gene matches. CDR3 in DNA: TGTGCCAGCAGCCCCACTAGCGGAAGGCAGTATTTT. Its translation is CASSPTSGRQYF.

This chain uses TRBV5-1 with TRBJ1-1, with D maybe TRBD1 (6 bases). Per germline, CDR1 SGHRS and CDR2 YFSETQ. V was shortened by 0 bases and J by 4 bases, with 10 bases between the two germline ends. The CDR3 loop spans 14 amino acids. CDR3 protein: CASSLDRDVTEAFF. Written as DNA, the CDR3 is TGCGCCAGCAGCTTGGACAGGGATGTCACTGAAGCTTTCTTT.

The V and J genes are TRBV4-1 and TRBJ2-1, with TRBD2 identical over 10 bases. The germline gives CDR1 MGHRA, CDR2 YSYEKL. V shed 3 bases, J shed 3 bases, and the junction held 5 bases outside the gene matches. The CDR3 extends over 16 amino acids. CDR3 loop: CASSHASGGHYNEQFF. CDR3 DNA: TGCGCCAGCAGCCATGCTAGCGGGGGTCACTACAATGAGCAGTTCTTC.

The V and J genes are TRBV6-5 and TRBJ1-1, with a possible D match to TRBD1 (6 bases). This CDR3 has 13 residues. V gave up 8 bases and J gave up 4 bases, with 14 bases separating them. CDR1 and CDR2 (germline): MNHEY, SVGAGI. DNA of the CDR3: TGTGCCAGCCAGCAGAACAGGGTCACTGAAGCTTTCTTT. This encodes CASQQNRVTEAFF.

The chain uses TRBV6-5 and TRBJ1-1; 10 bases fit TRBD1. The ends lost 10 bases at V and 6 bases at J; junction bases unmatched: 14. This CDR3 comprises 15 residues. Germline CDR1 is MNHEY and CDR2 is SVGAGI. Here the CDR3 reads CATNFRDRGFPEAFF. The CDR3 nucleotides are TGTGCCACCAACTTCAGGGACAGGGGATTCCCTGAAGCTTTCTTT.

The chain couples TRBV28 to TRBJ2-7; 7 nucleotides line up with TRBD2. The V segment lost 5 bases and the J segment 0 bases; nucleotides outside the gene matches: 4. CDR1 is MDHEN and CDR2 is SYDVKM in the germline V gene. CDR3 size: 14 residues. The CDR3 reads CASSESGNSYEQYF. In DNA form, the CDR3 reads TGTGCCAGCAGTGAGAGCGGGAACTCCTACGAGCAGTACTTC.

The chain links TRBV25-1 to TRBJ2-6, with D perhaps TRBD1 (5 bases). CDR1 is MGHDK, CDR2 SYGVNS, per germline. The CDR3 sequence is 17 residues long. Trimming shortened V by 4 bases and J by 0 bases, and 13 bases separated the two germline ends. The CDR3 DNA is TGTGCCAGCAGTGCACCGACAGCCAGCTCTGGGGCCAACGTCCTGACTTTC. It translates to CASSAPTASSGANVLTF. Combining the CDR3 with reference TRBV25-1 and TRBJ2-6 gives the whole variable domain EADIYQTPRYLVIGTGKKITLECSQTMGHDKMYWYQQDPGMELHLIHYSYGVNSTEKGDLSSESTVSRIRTEHFPLTLESARPSHTSQYLCASSAPTASSGANVLTFGAGSRLTVL.

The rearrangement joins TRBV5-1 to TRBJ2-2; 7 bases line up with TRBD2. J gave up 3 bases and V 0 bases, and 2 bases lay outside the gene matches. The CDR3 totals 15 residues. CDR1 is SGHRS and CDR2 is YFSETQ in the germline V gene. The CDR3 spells CASSLATSDTGELFF. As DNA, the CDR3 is TGCGCCAGCAGCTTGGCCACTAGCGACACCGGGGAGCTGTTTTTT.

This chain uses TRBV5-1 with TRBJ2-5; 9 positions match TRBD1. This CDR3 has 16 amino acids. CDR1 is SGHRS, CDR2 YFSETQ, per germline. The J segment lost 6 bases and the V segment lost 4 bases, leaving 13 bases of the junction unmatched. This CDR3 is CASSLEGQGVRKTQYF. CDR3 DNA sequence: TGCGCCAGCAGCCTGGAGGGACAGGGAGTGAGAAAGACCCAGTACTTC.

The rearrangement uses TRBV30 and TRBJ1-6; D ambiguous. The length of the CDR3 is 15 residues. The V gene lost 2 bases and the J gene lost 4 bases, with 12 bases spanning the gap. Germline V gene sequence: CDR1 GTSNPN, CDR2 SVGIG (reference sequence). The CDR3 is CAWSTGREYNSPLHF. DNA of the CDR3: TGTGCCTGGAGTACCGGGAGGGAGTATAATTCACCCCTCCACTTT. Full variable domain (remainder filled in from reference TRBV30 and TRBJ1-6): SQTIHQWPATLVQPVGSPLSLECTVEGTSNPNLYWYRQAAGRGLQLLFYSVGIGQISSEVPQNLSASRPQDRQFILSSKKLLLSDSGFYLCAWSTGREYNSPLHFGNGTRLTVT.

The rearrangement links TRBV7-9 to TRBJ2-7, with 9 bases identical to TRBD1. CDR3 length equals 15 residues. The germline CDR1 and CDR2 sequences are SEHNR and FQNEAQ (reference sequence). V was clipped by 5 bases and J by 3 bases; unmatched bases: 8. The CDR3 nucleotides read TGTGCCAGCAGCGCCTCCGGGACAGGGCTCTACGAGCAGTACTTC. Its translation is CASSASGTGLYEQYF.

The CDR3 nucleotides are TGTGCCAGTAGTATTTTCAGGGGGCCCAAAGAGACCCAGTACTTC. Translation gives CASSIFRGPKETQYF. V gene TRBV19 combines with J gene TRBJ2-5; 8 positions match TRBD1. The germline CDR1 and CDR2 sequences are LNHDA and SQIVND (reference sequence). The trim removed 3 bases at V and 3 bases at J, leaving 6 bases unmatched. The CDR3 is 15 residues long.

The CDR3 reads CASRGREHQETQYF. CDR3 nucleotide sequence: TGTGCCAGTAGGGGCAGGGAACACCAAGAGACCCAGTACTTC. The chain links TRBV19 to TRBJ2-5, with TRBD1 as a possible D gene (5 bases). V lost 6 bases, J lost 0 bases, and 11 bases lay in between. Germline loops: CDR1 LNHDA, CDR2 SQIVND (reference sequence). There are 14 residues in the CDR3. The full variable domain, rest sourced from reference TRBV19 and TRBJ2-5, is DGGITQSPKYLFRKEGQNVTLSCEQNLNHDAMYWYRQDPGQGLRLIYYSQIVNDFQKGDIAEGYSVSREKKESFPLTVTSAQKNPTAFYLCASRGREHQETQYFGPGTRLLVL.

The CDR3 DNA is TGTGCCAGTAGTATGTCGGCCTACAATGAGCAGTTCTTC. Translated, it gives CASSMSAYNEQFF. The chain links TRBV19 to TRBJ2-1; D is undetermined. The CDR3 covers 13 residues. CDR1 and CDR2 from the germline V gene are LNHDA and SQIVND (reference sequence). The ends were cut back, 3 bases at V and 2 bases at J, with 5 bases in the middle.